Listed below are T cell receptor beta chains from one sample, sequenced in a study of PD-1 blockade in classical Hodgkin lymphoma. The repertoire was sequenced with immunoSEQ multiplex PCR; TCRdb's copy has only in-frame clones and lacks some. The data show 55,000 to 65,000 clones, roughly nine tenths seen once. The sequencing used peripheral blood mononuclear cells (PBMCs), collected at baseline. The source is a human donor with classical Hodgkin lymphoma. Each CDR3 is given with its conserved first and last residue. The order of the fields is V gene, D gene, clone size, J gene, CDR3 protein, CDR3 DNA. The D gene is left open where the match is weak. Size tells how often a clone was seen (once, few, many) or the class of an expanded clone, and some rows leave it out.

TRBV27,-,-,TRBJ2-4,CASSLMAHGHENIQYF,TGTGCCAGCAGTTTAATGGCCCACGGGCATGAAAACATTCAGTACTTC
TRBV5-1,-,-,TRBJ1-3,CASSLDPGSERNTIYF,TGCGCCAGCAGCTTGGACCCAGGATCCGAACGAAACACCATATATTTT
TRBV7-9,-,once,TRBJ1-4,CASSLAGGDEKLFF,TGTGCCAGCAGCTTAGCAGGGGGGGATGAAAAACTGTTTTTT
TRBV9,TRBD1,-,TRBJ1-5,CASSAGTGNNQPQHF,TGTGCCAGCAGCGCCGGGACAGGGAACAATCAGCCCCAGCATTTT
TRBV5-4,-,-,TRBJ2-1,CASSVWDFHNEQFF,TGTGCCAGCAGCGTGTGGGACTTCCACAATGAGCAGTTCTTC
TRBV23-1,-,-,TRBJ1-2,CASSHPQNGYTF,TGCGCCAGCAGTCACCCCCAGAATGGCTACACCTTC
TRBV2,TRBD1,-,TRBJ2-7,CALQRTGPYEQYF,TGTGCCTTACAAAGGACAGGGCCCTACGAGCAGTACTTC
TRBV28,-,few,TRBJ1-2,CASNWGYSISGNGYTF,TGTGCCAGCAATTGGGGTTATAGCATTTCGGGAAATGGCTACACCTTC
TRBV7-9,-,-,TRBJ2-1,CASSSGTFTYNEQFF,TGTGCCAGCAGCTCCGGGACTTTTACCTACAATGAGCAGTTCTTC
TRBV4-1,TRBD2,-,TRBJ2-1,CASSLLTSGTYNEQFF,TGCGCCAGCAGCCTTTTGACTAGCGGAACCTACAATGAGCAGTTCTTC